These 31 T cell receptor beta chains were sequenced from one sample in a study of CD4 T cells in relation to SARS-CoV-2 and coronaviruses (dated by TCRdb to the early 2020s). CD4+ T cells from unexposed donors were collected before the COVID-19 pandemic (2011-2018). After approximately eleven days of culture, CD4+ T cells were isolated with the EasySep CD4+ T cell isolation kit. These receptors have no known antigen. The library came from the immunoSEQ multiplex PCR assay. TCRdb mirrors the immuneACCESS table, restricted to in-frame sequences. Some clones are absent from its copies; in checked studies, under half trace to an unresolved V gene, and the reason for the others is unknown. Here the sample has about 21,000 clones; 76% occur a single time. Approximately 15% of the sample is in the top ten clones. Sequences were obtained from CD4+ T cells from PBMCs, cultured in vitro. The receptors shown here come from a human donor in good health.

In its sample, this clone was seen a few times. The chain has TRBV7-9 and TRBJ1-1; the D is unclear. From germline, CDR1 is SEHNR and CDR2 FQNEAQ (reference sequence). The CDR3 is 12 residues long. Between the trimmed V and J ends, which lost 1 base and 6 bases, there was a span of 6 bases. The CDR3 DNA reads TGTGCCAGCAGCTTAGACAGTTCTGAAGCTTTCTTT. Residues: CASSLDSSEAFF.

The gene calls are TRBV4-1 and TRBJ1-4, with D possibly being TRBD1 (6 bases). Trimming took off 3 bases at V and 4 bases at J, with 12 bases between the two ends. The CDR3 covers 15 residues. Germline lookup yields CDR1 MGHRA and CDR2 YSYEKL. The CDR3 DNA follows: TGCGCCAGCAGCCAGACAGGTCCAGTTAATGAAAAACTGTTTTTT. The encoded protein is CASSQTGPVNEKLFF.

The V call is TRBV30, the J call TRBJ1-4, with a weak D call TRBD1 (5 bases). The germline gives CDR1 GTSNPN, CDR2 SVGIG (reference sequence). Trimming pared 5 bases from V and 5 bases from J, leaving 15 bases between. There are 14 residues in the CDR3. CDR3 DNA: TGTGCCTGGGGCCGTCGGGGACGGAATGAAAAACTGTTTTTT. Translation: CAWGRRGRNEKLFF.

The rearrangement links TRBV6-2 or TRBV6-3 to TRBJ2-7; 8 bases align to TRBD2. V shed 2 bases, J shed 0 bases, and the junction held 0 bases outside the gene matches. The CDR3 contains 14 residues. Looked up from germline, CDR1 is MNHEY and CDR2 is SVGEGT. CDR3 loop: CASSYGTSSYEQYF. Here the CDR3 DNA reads TGTGCCAGCAGTTACGGGACTAGCTCCTACGAGCAGTACTTC.

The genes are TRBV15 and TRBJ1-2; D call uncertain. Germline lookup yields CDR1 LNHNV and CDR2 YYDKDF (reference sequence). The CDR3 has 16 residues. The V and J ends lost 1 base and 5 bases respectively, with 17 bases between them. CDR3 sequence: CATSRGRKAGFYGYTF. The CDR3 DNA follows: TGTGCCACCAGCAGAGGTCGGAAGGCCGGCTTTTATGGCTACACCTTC.

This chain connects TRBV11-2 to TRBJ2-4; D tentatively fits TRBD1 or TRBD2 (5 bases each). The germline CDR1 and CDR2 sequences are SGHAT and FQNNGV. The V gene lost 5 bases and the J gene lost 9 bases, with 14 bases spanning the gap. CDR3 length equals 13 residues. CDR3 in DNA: TGTGCCAGCAGCAGGGACCCAGGGAGCATTCAGTACTTC. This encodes CASSRDPGSIQYF.

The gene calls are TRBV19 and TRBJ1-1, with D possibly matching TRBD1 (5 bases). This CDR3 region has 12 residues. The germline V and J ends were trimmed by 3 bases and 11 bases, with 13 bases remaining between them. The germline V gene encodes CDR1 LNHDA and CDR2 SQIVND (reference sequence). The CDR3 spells CASSIQAGKAFF. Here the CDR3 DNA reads TGTGCCAGTAGTATCCAGGCAGGGAAGGCTTTCTTT.

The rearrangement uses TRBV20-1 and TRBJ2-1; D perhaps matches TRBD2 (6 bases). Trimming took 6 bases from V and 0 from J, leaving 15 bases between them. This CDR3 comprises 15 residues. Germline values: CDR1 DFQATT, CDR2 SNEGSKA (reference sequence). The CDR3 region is CSASISGSSYNEQFF. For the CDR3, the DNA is TGCAGTGCAAGTATTAGCGGCAGCTCCTACAATGAGCAGTTCTTC.

CDR3 amino acids: CASSVGGSSYNSPLHF. DNA of the CDR3: TGTGCCAGCAGCGTCGGAGGGAGCTCCTATAATTCACCCCTCCACTTT. V and J are TRBV9 and TRBJ1-6; D remains unclear. Germline CDR1 SGDLS, CDR2 YYNGEE. Trimming stripped 2 bases from V and 0 bases from J, with 9 bases between. This CDR3 region has 16 residues.

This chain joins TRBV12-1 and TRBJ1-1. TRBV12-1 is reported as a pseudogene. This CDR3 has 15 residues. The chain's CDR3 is CASSFNLWGNTEAFF. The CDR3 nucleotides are TGTGCCAGCAGCTTCAACTTGTGGGGGAACACTGAAGCTTTCTTT.

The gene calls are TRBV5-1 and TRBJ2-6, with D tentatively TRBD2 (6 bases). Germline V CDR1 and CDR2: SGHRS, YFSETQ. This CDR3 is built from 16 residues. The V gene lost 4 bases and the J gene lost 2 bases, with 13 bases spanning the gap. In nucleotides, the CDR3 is TGCGCCAGCAGCCCGGGACTCCTCCCTGGGGCCAACGTCCTGACTTTC. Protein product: CASSPGLLPGANVLTF.

CDR3 residues: CASSIGPSTDTQYF. The CDR3 DNA follows: TGTGCCAGTAGTATTGGTCCGAGCACAGATACGCAGTATTTT. The chain uses TRBV19 and TRBJ2-3; no clear D gene. In germline, CDR1 is LNHDA, CDR2 SQIVND (reference sequence). CDR3 size: 14 residues. With 3 bases removed from V and 0 bases from J, the gap between germline ends came to 7 bases. The complete variable domain, with remaining parts taken from reference TRBV19 and TRBJ2-3, reads DGGITQSPKYLFRKEGQNVTLSCEQNLNHDAMYWYRQDPGQGLRLIYYSQIVNDFQKGDIAEGYSVSREKKESFPLTVTSAQKNPTAFYLCASSIGPSTDTQYFGPGTRLTVL.

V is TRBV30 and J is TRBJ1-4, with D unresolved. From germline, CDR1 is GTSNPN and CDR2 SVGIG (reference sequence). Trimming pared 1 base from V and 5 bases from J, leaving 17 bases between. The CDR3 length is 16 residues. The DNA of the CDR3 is TGTGCCTGGAGTGCCGACCGGACTCCGGCGAATGAAAAACTGTTTTTT. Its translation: CAWSADRTPANEKLFF.

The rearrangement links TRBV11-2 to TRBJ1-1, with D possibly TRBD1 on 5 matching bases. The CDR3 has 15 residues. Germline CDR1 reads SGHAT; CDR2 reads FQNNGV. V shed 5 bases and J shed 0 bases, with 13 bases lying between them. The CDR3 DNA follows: TGTGCCAGCAGCCTTCAGGGCCCTATGAACACTGAAGCTTTCTTT. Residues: CASSLQGPMNTEAFF. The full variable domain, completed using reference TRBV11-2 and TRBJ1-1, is EAGVAQSPRYKIIEKRQSVAFWCNPISGHATLYWYQQILGQGPKLLIQFQNNGVVDDSQLPKDRFSAERLKGVDSTLKIQPAKLEDSAVYLCASSLQGPMNTEAFFGQGTRLTVV.

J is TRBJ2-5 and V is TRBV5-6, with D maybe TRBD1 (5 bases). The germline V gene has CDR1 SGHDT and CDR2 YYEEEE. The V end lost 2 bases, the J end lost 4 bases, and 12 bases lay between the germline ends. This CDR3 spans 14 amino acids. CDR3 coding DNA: TGTGCCAGCAGCTTCCCGGCAGGGCTAGAGACCCAGTACTTC. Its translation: CASSFPAGLETQYF.

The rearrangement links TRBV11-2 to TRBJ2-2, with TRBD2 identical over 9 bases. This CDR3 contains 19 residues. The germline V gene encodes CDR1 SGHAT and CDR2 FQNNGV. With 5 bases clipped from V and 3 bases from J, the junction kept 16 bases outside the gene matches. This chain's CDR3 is CASSQSILAGRAYTGELFF. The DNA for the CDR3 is TGTGCCAGCAGCCAGAGCATCCTAGCGGGACGGGCATACACCGGGGAGCTGTTTTTT.

CDR3 in DNA: TGTGCCAGCAGTCCGACAGGGTCCTACGAGCAGTACTTC. As protein: CASSPTGSYEQYF. This chain connects TRBV12-3 or TRBV12-4 to TRBJ2-7, with 7 bases that match TRBD1. The CDR3 has 13 amino acids. V lost 5 bases, J lost 1 base, and 2 bases stayed unmatched.

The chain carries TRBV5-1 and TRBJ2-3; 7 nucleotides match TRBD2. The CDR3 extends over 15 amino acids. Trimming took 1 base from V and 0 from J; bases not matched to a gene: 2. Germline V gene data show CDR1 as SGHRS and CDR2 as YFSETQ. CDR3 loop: CASSLSGKSTDTQYF. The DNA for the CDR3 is TGCGCCAGCAGCTTGAGCGGGAAAAGCACAGATACGCAGTATTTT. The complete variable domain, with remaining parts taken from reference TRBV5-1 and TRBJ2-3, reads KAGVTQTPRYLIKTRGQQVTLSCSPISGHRSVSWYQQTPGQGLQFLFEYFSETQRNKGNFPGRFSGRQFSNSRSEMNVSTLELGDSALYLCASSLSGKSTDTQYFGPGTRLTVL.

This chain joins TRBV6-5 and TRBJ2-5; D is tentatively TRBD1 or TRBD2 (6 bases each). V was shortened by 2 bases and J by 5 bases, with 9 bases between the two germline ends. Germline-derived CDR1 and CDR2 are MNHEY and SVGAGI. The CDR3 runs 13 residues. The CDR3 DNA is TGTGCCAGCAGTTACCGGGGGCAGGAGACCCAGTACTTC. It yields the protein CASSYRGQETQYF.

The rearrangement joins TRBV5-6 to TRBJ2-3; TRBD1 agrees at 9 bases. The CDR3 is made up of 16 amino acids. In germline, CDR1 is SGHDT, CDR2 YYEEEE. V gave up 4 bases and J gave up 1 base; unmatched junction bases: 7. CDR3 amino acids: CASSPTRDRGTDTQYF. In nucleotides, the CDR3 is TGTGCCAGCAGCCCGACCCGGGACAGGGGCACAGATACGCAGTATTTT.

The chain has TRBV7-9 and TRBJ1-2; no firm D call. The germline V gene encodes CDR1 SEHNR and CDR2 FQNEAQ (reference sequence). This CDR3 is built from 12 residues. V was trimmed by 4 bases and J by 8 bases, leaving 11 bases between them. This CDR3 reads CASSSDVAGYTF. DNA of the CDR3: TGTGCCAGCAGCTCAGACGTCGCAGGCTACACCTTC.

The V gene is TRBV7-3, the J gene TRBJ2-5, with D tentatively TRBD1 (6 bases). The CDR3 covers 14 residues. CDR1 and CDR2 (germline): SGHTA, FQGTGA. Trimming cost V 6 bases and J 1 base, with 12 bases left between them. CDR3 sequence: CASSKQGVQETQYF. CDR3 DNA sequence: TGTGCCAGCAGTAAACAGGGAGTCCAAGAGACCCAGTACTTC.

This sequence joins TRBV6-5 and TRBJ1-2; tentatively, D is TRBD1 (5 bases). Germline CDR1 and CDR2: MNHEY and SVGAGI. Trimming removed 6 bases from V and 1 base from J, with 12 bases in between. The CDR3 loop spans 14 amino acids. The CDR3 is CASRKAGGNYGYTF. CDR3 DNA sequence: TGTGCCAGCAGAAAGGCGGGGGGTAACTATGGCTACACCTTC.

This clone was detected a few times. The chain's CDR3 is CASSQGQGDTGELFF. DNA of the CDR3: TGTGCCAGCAGCCAGGGACAGGGGGACACCGGGGAGCTGTTTTTT. The rearrangement links TRBV4-2 to TRBJ2-2; TRBD1 agrees at 11 bases. Per the germline V gene, CDR1 is LGHNA and CDR2 is YNFKEQ. The CDR3 is made up of 15 amino acids. V shed 3 bases, J shed 3 bases, and the junction held 0 bases outside the gene matches.

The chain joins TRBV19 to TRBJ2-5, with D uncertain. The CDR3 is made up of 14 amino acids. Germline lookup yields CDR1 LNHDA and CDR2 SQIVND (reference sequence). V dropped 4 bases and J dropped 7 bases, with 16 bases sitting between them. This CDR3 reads CASSTDGTKRTQYF. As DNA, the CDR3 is TGTGCCAGTAGTACGGACGGAACCAAGAGGACCCAGTACTTC.

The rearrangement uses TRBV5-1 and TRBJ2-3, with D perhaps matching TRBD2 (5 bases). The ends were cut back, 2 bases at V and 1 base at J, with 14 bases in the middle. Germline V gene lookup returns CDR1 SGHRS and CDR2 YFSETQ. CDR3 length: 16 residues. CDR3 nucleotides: TGCGCCAGCAGCTTCCAACCTAGCCGGCGCACAGATACGCAGTATTTT. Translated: CASSFQPSRRTDTQYF. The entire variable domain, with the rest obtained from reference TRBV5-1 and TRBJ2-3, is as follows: KAGVTQTPRYLIKTRGQQVTLSCSPISGHRSVSWYQQTPGQGLQFLFEYFSETQRNKGNFPGRFSGRQFSNSRSEMNVSTLELGDSALYLCASSFQPSRRTDTQYFGPGTRLTVL.

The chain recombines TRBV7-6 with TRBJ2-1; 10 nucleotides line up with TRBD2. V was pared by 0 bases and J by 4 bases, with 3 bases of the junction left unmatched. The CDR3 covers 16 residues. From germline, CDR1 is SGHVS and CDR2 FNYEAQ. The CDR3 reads CASSLAIAGGYNEQFF. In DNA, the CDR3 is TGTGCCAGCAGCTTAGCAATAGCGGGAGGTTACAATGAGCAGTTCTTC.

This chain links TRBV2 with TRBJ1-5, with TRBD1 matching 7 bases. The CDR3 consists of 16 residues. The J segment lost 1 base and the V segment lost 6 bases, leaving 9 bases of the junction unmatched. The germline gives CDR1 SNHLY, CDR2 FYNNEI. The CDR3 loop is CASRETGLLSNQPQHF. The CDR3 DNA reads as TGTGCCAGCAGGGAGACAGGGTTGTTAAGCAATCAGCCCCAGCATTTT.

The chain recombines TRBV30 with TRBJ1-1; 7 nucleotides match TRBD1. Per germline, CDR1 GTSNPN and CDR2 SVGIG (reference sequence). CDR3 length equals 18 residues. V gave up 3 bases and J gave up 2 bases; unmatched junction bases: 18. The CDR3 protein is CAWRSQGQAGVRNTEAFF. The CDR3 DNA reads TGTGCCTGGAGGTCCCAAGGACAGGCAGGAGTACGCAACACTGAAGCTTTCTTT.

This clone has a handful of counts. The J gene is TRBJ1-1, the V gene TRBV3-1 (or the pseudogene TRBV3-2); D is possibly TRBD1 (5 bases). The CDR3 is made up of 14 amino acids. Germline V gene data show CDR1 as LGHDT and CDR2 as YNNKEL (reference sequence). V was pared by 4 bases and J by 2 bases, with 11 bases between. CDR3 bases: TGTGCCAGCAGCCGCAGACAGACTAACACTGAAGCTTTCTTT. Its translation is CASSRRQTNTEAFF.

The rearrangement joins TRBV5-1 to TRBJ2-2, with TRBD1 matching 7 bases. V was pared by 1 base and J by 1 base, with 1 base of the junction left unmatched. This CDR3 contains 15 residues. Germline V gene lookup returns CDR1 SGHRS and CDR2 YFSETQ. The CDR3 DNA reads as TGCGCCAGCAGCTTGAGGACAGGGAACACCGGGGAGCTGTTTTTT. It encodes CASSLRTGNTGELFF.